This passage covers 10 T cell receptor beta chains from one sample sequenced in a study of beta chain features in type 1 diabetes (dated by TCRdb to 2017 to 2018). Libraries were built with the immunoSEQ multiplex PCR assay. All of the isolated RNA was reverse transcribed with the High Capacity cDNA Reverse Transcription Kit, so expressed TCRB transcripts were sequenced. Not all clones reach the TCRdb copy of this immuneACCESS table, which keeps in-frame sequences only. Checked studies attribute under half of the gap to unresolved V genes and leave the rest unexplained. The sample records more than 300,000 clones, less than 15% of which are singletons. Roughly 0.019% of the sample is taken by the ten largest. Input material: naive CD4+ T cells from blood. The cell subset or site tag for this specimen amounts to: true naive CD4+ T cells. These receptors all stem from a woman in her late teens or twenties in good health.

The chain has TRBV5-5 and TRBJ2-5, with D possibly matching TRBD2 (6 bases). This CDR3 has 14 amino acids. The ends were cut back, 6 bases at V and 1 base at J, with 13 bases in the middle. Germline V gene data show CDR1 as SGHKS and CDR2 as YYEKEE (reference sequence). The CDR3 protein is CASKTLATQETQYF. For the CDR3, the DNA is TGTGCCAGCAAAACCCTAGCGACCCAAGAGACCCAGTACTTC.

This chain joins TRBV4-2 and TRBJ2-7, with TRBD1 as a possible D gene (6 bases). The CDR3 contains 16 residues. Trimming removed 0 bases at V and 3 bases at J, with 15 bases between. The germline V gene encodes CDR1 LGHNA and CDR2 YNFKEQ. CDR3 in amino acids: CASSQESTGPHYEQYF. CDR3 nucleotide sequence: TGTGCCAGCAGCCAAGAGAGCACAGGGCCCCACTACGAGCAGTACTTC.

This clone has a handful of counts. This rearrangement joins TRBV30 to TRBJ1-5; 10 positions match TRBD1. Unmatched junction bases numbered 4, after V lost 4 bases and J lost 7 bases. The germline CDR1 and CDR2 sequences are GTSNPN and SVGIG (reference sequence). The CDR3 has 13 residues. The CDR3 nucleotides are TGTGCCTGGACCGGACAGGGGGACCAGCCCCAGCATTTT. This encodes CAWTGQGDQPQHF.

The CDR3 reads CASNPPGLAGAPNEQFF. As DNA, the CDR3 is TGTGCCAGCAACCCCCCTGGACTAGCGGGAGCGCCCAATGAGCAGTTCTTC. J is TRBJ2-1 and V is TRBV7-2, with TRBD2 matching 13 bases. This CDR3 contains 17 residues. In germline, CDR1 is SGHTA, CDR2 FQGNSA. The V gene end was trimmed by 7 bases and the J gene end by 6 bases; junction bases not matched to a gene: 12.

This clone turned up a few times. The chain is built from TRBV6-6 and TRBJ1-4, with a tentative D call TRBD1 (6 bases). Trimming pared 6 bases from V and 4 bases from J, leaving 9 bases between. Germline V gives CDR1 MNHNY, CDR2 SVGAGI (reference sequence). The CDR3 is 13 amino acids. The CDR3, as DNA: TGTGCCAGCAGGAACAGGGATAATGAAAAACTGTTTTTT. As protein: CASRNRDNEKLFF.

The chain carries TRBV30 and TRBJ1-5; the D gene is possibly TRBD1 (6 bases). There are 13 residues in the CDR3. Trimming stripped 4 bases from V and 3 bases from J, with 10 bases between. CDR1 is GTSNPN and CDR2 is SVGIG in the germline V gene (reference sequence). The CDR3 loop is CAWNQGYNQPQHF. CDR3 DNA sequence: TGTGCCTGGAACCAGGGGTACAATCAGCCCCAGCATTTT.

The chain joins TRBV27 to TRBJ2-5, with D possibly TRBD1 on 8 matching bases. Germline CDR1 is MNHEY and CDR2 is SMNVEV (reference sequence). CDR3 length: 14 amino acids. V was pared by 6 bases and J by 6 bases, with 17 bases between. In DNA form, the CDR3 reads TGTGCCAGCAGACCTGGACAGGGAGGGAAGACCCAGTACTTC. Translating it yields CASRPGQGGKTQYF.

This clone was detected only a few times. A junction boundary mismatches the germline segment, possibly from a read error. As DNA, the CDR3 is TGTGCCAGCACTTACCGCCCCGACAGGGGGAACACTGAAGCTTTCTTT. This translates into CASTYRPDRGNTEAFF. This chain links TRBV6-6 with TRBJ1-1, with 8 bases matching TRBD1. This CDR3 has 16 amino acids. Germline V gene data show CDR1 as MNHNY and CDR2 as SVGAGI (reference sequence).

This sequence joins TRBV6-1 and TRBJ2-7; maybe TRBD1 (5 bases). Per the germline V gene, CDR1 is MNHNS and CDR2 is SASEGT. V was pared by 5 bases and J by 0 bases, with 11 bases between. The CDR3 loop spans 14 amino acids. CDR3 bases: TGTGCCAGCAGTCGACAGAAAGGCTCCTACGAGCAGTACTTC. Its protein product is CASSRQKGSYEQYF.

This clone was detected a few times. The J gene is TRBJ2-1, the V gene TRBV9, with D possibly being TRBD1 (6 bases). V lost 4 bases to trimming and J lost 9 bases, with 14 bases between them. This CDR3 is 13 amino acids long. Germline V gene lookup returns CDR1 SGDLS and CDR2 YYNGEE. The CDR3: CASSLTGFTEQFF. The CDR3 DNA is TGTGCCAGCAGCCTTACAGGGTTCACTGAGCAGTTCTTC.